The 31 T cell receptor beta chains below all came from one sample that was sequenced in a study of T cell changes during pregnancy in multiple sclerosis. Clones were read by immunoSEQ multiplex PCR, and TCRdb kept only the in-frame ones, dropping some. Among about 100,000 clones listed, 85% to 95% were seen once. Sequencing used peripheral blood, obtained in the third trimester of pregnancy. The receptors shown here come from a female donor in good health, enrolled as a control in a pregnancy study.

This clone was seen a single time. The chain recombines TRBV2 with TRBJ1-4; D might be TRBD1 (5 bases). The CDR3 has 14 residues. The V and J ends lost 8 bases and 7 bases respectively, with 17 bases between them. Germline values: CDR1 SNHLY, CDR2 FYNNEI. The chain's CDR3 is CASEQGVWGEKLFF. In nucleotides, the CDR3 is TGTGCCAGCGAGCAAGGGGTTTGGGGTGAAAAACTGTTTTTT.

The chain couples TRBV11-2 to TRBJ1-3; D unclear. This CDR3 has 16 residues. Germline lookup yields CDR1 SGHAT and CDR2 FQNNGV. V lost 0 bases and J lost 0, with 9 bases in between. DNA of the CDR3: TGTGCCAGCAGCTTAGATCGTGTCTACTCTGGAAACACCATATATTTT. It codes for CASSLDRVYSGNTIYF.

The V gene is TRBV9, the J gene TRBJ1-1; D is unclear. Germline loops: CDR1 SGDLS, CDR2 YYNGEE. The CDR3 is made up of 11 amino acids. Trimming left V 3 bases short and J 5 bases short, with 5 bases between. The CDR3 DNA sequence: TGTGCCAGCAGCGGAGGGACTGAAGCTTTCTTT. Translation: CASSGGTEAFF. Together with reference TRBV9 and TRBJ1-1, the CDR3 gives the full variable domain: DSGVTQTPKHLITATGQRVTLRCSPRSGDLSVYWYQQSLDQGLQFLIQYYNGEERAKGNILERFSAQQFPDLHSELNLSSLELGDSALYFCASSGGTEAFFGQGTRLTVV.

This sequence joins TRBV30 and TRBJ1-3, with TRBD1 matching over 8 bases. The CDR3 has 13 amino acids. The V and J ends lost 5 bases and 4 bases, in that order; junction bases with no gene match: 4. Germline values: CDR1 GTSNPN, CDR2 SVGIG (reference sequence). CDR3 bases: TGTGCCTGGCTGACAGGGGTCGGAAACACCATATATTTT. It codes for CAWLTGVGNTIYF.

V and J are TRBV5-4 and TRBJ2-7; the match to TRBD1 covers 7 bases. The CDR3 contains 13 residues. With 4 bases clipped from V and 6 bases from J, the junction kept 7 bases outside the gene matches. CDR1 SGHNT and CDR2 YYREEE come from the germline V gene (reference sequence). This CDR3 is CASSATGIGEQYF. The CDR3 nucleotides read TGTGCCAGCAGCGCGACAGGGATTGGCGAGCAGTACTTC.

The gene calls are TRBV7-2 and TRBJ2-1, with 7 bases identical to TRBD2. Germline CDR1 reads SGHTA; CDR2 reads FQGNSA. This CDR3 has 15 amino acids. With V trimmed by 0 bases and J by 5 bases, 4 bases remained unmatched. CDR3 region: CASSLAAGENNEQFF. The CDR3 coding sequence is TGTGCCAGCAGCTTAGCGGCGGGGGAAAACAATGAGCAGTTCTTC.

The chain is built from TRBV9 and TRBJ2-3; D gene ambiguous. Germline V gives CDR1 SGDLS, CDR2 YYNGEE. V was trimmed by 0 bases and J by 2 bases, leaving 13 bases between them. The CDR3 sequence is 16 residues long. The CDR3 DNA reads TGTGCCAGCAGCGTAGGGCCGGGTCAGACCACAGATACGCAGTATTTT. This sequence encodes CASSVGPGQTTDTQYF.

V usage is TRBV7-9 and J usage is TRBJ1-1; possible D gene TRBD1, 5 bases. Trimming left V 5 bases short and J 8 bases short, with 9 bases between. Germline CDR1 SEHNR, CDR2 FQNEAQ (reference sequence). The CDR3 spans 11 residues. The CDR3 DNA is TGTGCCAGCAGCCCTCGGGGGGAAGCTTTCTTT. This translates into CASSPRGEAFF.

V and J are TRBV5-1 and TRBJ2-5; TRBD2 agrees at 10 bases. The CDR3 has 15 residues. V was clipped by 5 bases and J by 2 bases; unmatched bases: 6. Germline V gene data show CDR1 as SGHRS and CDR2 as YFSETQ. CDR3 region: CASRWTSGLQETQYF. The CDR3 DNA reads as TGCGCCAGCAGGTGGACTAGCGGTCTACAAGAGACCCAGTACTTC.

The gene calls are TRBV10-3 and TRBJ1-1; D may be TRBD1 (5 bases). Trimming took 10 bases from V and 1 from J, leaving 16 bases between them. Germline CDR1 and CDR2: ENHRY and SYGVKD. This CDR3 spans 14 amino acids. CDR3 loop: CATLLTASNTEAFF. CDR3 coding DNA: TGTGCCACCTTACTGACAGCGTCGAACACTGAAGCTTTCTTT.

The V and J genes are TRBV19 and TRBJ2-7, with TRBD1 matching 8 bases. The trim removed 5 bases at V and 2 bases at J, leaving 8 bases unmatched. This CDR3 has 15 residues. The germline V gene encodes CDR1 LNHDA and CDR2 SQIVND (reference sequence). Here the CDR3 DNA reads TGTGCCAGTAGTGCCTACCCGACAGGGGCCTACGAGCAGTACTTC. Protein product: CASSAYPTGAYEQYF. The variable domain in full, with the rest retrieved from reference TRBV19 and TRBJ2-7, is DGGITQSPKYLFRKEGQNVTLSCEQNLNHDAMYWYRQDPGQGLRLIYYSQIVNDFQKGDIAEGYSVSREKKESFPLTVTSAQKNPTAFYLCASSAYPTGAYEQYFGPGTRLTVT.

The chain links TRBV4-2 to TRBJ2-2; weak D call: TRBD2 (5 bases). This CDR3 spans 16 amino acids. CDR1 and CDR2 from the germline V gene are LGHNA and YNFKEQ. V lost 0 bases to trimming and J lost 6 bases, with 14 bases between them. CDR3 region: CASSQDPLALSGELFF. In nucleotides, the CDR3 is TGTGCCAGCAGCCAAGATCCTCTAGCTTTGTCCGGGGAGCTGTTTTTT.

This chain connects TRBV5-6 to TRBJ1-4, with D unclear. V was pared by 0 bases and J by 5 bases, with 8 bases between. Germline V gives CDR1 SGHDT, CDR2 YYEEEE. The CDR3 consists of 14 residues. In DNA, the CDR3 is TGTGCCAGCAGCTTGGCTCTGGAGAATGAAAAACTGTTTTTT. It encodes CASSLALENEKLFF.

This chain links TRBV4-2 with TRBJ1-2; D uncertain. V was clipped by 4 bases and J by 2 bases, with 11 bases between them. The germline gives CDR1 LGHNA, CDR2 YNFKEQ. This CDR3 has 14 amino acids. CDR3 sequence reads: CASSRPLSNYGYTF. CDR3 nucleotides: TGTGCCAGCAGCCGCCCACTGAGCAACTATGGCTACACCTTC.

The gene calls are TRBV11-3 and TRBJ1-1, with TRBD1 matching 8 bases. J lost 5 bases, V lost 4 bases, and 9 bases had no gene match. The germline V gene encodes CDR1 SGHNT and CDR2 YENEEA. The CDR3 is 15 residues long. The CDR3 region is CASSWGSRGRTEAFF. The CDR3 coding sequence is TGTGCCAGCAGCTGGGGGAGCAGGGGGCGAACTGAAGCTTTCTTT.

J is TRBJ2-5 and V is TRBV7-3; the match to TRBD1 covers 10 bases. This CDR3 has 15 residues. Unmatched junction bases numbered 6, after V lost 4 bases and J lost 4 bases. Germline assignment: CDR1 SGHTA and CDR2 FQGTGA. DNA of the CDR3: TGTGCCAGCAGCTCCAGACAGGGGGCGAGAGAGACCCAGTACTTC. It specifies CASSSRQGARETQYF.

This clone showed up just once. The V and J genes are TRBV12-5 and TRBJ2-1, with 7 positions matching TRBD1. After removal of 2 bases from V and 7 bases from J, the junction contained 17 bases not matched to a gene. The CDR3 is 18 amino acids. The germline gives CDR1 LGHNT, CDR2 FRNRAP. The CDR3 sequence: CASGLPTSGTDLWNEQFF. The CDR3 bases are TGTGCTAGTGGTTTGCCCACCTCCGGGACAGACCTTTGGAATGAGCAGTTCTTC. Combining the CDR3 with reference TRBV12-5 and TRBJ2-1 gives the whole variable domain DARVTQTPRHKVTEMGQEVTMRCQPILGHNTVFWYRQTMMQGLELLAYFRNRAPLDDSGMPKDRFSAEMPDATLATLKIQPSEPRDSAVYFCASGLPTSGTDLWNEQFFGPGTRLTVL.

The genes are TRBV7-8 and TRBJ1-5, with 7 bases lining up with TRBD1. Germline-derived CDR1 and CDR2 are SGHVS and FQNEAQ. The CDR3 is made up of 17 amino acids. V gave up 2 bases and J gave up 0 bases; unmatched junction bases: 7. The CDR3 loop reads CASSLNDRVYSNQPQHF. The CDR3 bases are TGTGCCAGCAGCTTAAATGACAGGGTTTATAGCAATCAGCCCCAGCATTTT.

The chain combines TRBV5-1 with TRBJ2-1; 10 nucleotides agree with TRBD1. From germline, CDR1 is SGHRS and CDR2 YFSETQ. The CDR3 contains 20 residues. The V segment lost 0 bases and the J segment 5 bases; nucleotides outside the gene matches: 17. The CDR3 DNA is TGCGCCAGCAGCTTGGAGGGGGGGACAGGGGCGCTCCGACTTAACAATGAGCAGTTCTTC. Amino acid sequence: CASSLEGGTGALRLNNEQFF.

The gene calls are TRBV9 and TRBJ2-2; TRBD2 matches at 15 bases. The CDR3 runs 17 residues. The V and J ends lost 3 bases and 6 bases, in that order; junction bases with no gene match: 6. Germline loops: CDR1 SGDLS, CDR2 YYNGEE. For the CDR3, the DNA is TGTGCCAGCAGCGCATCCTGGACTAGCGGGGGGGCCGGGGAGCTGTTTTTT. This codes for CASSASWTSGGAGELFF.

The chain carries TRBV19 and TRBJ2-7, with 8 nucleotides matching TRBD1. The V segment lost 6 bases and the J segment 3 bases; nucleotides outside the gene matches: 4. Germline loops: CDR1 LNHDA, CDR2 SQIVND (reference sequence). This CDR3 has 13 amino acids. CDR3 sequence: CASSPGQDYEQYF. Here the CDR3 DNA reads TGTGCCAGTAGCCCGGGACAGGACTACGAGCAGTACTTC.

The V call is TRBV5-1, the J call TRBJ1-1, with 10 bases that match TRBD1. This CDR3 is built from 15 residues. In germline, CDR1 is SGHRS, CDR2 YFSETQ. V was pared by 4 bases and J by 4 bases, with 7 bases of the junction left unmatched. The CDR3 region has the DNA TGCGCCAGCAGCCGTGACAGGGGGCAGATCACTGAAGCTTTCTTT. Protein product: CASSRDRGQITEAFF. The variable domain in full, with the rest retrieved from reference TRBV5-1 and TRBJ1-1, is KAGVTQTPRYLIKTRGQQVTLSCSPISGHRSVSWYQQTPGQGLQFLFEYFSETQRNKGNFPGRFSGRQFSNSRSEMNVSTLELGDSALYLCASSRDRGQITEAFFGQGTRLTVV.

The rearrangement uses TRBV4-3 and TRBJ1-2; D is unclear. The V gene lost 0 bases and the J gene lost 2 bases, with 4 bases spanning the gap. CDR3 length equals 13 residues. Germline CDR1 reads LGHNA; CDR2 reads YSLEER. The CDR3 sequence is CASSQDPNYGYTF. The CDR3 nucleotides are TGCGCCAGCAGCCAAGACCCAAACTATGGCTACACCTTC.

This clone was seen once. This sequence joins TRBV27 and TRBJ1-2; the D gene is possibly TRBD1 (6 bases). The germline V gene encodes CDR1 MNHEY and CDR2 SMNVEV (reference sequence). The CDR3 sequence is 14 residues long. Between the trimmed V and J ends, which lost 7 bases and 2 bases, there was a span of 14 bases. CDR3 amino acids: CASNAQGNNYGYTF. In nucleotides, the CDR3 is TGTGCCAGCAATGCTCAGGGGAACAACTATGGCTACACCTTC.

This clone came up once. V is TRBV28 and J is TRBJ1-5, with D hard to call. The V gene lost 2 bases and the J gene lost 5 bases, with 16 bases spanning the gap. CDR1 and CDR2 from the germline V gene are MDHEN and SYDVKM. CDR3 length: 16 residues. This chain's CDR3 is CASSLLSRVSYQPQHF. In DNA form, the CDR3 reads TGTGCCAGCAGTTTACTGTCGAGGGTTTCCTATCAGCCCCAGCATTTT.

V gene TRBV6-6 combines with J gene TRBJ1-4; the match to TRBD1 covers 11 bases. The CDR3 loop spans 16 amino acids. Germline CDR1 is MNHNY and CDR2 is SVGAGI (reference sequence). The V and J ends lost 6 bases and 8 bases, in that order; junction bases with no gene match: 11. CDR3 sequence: CASSPGGTGGREKLFF. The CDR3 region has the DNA TGTGCCAGCAGCCCCGGTGGGACAGGGGGTCGGGAAAAACTGTTTTTT.

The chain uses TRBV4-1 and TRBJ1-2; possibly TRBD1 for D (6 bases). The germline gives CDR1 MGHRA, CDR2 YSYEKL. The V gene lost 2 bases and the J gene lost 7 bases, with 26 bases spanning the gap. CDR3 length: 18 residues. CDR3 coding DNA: TGCGCCAGCAGCCAAAGATTACCCTCGACAGGCTTCTCGGGTGGCTACACCTTC. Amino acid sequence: CASSQRLPSTGFSGGYTF.

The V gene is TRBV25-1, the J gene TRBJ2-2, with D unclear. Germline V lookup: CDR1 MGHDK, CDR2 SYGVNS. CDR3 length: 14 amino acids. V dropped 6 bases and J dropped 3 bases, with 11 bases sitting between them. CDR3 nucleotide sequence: TGTGCCAGCAGGGCCGTCGGGTACACCGGGGAGCTGTTTTTT. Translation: CASRAVGYTGELFF.

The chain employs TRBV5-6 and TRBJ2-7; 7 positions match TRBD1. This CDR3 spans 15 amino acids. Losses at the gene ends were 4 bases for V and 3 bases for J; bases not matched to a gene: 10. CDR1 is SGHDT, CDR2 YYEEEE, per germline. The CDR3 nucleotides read TGTGCCAGCAGCGCCACTTCGACAGGGTTCTACGAGCAGTACTTC. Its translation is CASSATSTGFYEQYF.

The chain's CDR3 is CASSAEGGEGQPQHF. The CDR3 DNA sequence: TGTGCCAGCAGCGCCGAGGGTGGGGAGGGTCAGCCCCAGCATTTT. The chain links TRBV9 to TRBJ1-5, with D uncertain. The CDR3 extends over 15 amino acids. The germline V gene encodes CDR1 SGDLS and CDR2 YYNGEE. Trimming stripped 3 bases from V and 6 bases from J, with 16 bases between.

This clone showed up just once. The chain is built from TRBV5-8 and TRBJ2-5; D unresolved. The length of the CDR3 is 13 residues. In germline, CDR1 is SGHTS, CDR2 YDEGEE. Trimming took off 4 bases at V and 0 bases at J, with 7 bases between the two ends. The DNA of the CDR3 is TGTGCCAGCAGCACTATGTACCAAGAGACCCAGTACTTC. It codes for CASSTMYQETQYF. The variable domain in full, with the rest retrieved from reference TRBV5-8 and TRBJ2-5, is EAGVTQSPTHLIKTRGQQATLRCSPISGHTSVYWYQQALGLGLQFLLWYDEGEERNRGNFPPRFSGRQFPNYSSELNVNALELEDSALYLCASSTMYQETQYFGPGTRLLVL.